This is a list of T cell receptor beta chains from one sample in a study of cytomegalovirus exposure and HLA in healthy donors. Only in-frame clones appear in the TCRdb table, and some are missing; sequencing was by immunoSEQ multiplex PCR. The profile shows 200,000 or so clones, approximately 82% of them singletons. Sequenced sample: PBMCs. These TCRs come from a woman aged 25-40 years in good health and CMV-seropositive. Both conserved end residues are part of each CDR3. The D gene is left open where the match is weak. The size entry is marked missing in some rows and otherwise reads once, few, many or a size class.

size | J | D | V | CDR3 | DNA
- | TRBJ2-5 | TRBD1 | TRBV6-5 | CASSSDRGETQYF | TGTGCCAGCAGCTCCGACAGGGGAGAGACCCAGTACTTC
once | TRBJ1-5 | - | TRBV7-8 | CASSLAGGDQPQHF | TGTGCCAGCAGCTTAGCGGGAGGAGACCAGCCCCAGCATTTT
- | TRBJ2-3 | - | TRBV13 | CASSSGQFSDF | TGTGCCAGCAGCTCCGGACAGTTTTCGGATTTT
- | TRBJ2-3 | - | TRBV7-2 | CASSSSPDTQYF | TGTGCCAGCAGCTCGTCCCCAGATACGCAGTATTTT
few | TRBJ1-1 | - | TRBV20-1 | CSAVRGLEAFF | TGCAGTGCTGTCCGAGGCCTCGAAGCTTTCTTT
- | TRBJ1-4 | TRBD1 | TRBV28 | CASSRRQGALEKLFF | TGTGCCAGCAGTCGCAGACAGGGGGCTCTGGAAAAACTGTTTTTT
- | TRBJ1-4 | - | TRBV5-1 | CASSLDGMFNEKLFF | TGCGCCAGCAGCTTGGACGGGATGTTTAATGAAAAACTGTTTTTT
- | TRBJ2-6 | - | TRBV18 | CASSPLGRALSGANVLTF | TGTGCCAGCTCACCACTCGGCAGGGCACTCTCTGGGGCCAACGTCCTGACTTTC
- | TRBJ2-1 | - | TRBV7-3 | CASSLLGQTGRGDEQFF | TGTGCCAGCAGCTTATTGGGGCAGACAGGTCGAGGCGATGAGCAGTTCTTC
once | TRBJ2-7 | TRBD1 | TRBV6-5 | CASSYSRGQGLKQYF | TGTGCCAGCAGTTACTCGAGAGGACAGGGGTTAAAGCAGTACTTC
- | TRBJ1-2 | - | TRBV5-1 | CASSLGGLYGYTF | TGCGCCAGCAGCCTGGGGGGGCTTTATGGCTACACCTTC
- | TRBJ1-2 | - | TRBV5-1 | CASSLEFLSSSNFRYTF | TGCGCCAGCAGCCTGGAATTTTTATCATCGTCTAATTTCCGCTACACCTTC
- | TRBJ1-2 | TRBD1 | TRBV5-1 | CASSFQTGGLDGYTF | TGCGCCAGCAGCTTTCAGACAGGGGGACTCGATGGCTACACCTTC
- | TRBJ2-5 | - | TRBV28 | CASSLSSKETQYF | TGTGCCAGCAGTTTAAGTAGTAAAGAGACCCAGTACTTC
few | TRBJ2-2 | - | TRBV30 | CAWSSGDPGGELFF | TGTGCCTGGAGTTCAGGGGATCCAGGCGGGGAGCTGTTTTTT
- | TRBJ1-2 | TRBD1 | TRBV2 | CASSETGGGYGYTF | TGTGCCAGCAGTGAGACAGGGGGGGGCTATGGCTACACCTTC
few | TRBJ1-1 | - | TRBV9 | CASSGGTWDTEAFF | TGTGCCAGCAGCGGAGGGACTTGGGACACTGAAGCTTTCTTT
once | TRBJ2-1 | - | TRBV6-1 | CASREGGLGNEQFF | TGTGCCAGCAGGGAAGGGGGACTGGGTAATGAGCAGTTCTTC
- | TRBJ2-1 | TRBD2 | TRBV27 | CASRKKPSGRVGDEQFF | TGTGCCAGCAGAAAGAAGCCAAGCGGGAGAGTAGGAGATGAGCAGTTCTTC
- | TRBJ2-3 | - | TRBV5-1 | CASSFQGLITDTQYF | TGCGCCAGCAGCTTCCAGGGGTTGATCACAGATACGCAGTATTTT